One sample yielded the 18 T cell receptor beta chains listed below, sequenced in a study of blood T cell repertoires in COVID-19. The method was immunoSEQ multiplex PCR; TCRdb's version includes in-frame clones alone and lacks a portion of them. Of approximately 200,000 clones listed, more than 80% are singletons. The specimen sequenced was PBMCs or T cells enriched from blood (not recorded which). The receptors here all came from a woman under 30 in a cohort exposed to, infected with or recovered from COVID-19 (not recorded which).

This chain connects TRBV7-9 to TRBJ1-2, with D possibly being TRBD1 (6 bases). V gave up 2 bases and J gave up 8 bases, with 12 bases separating them. The CDR3 totals 13 residues. Germline V lookup: CDR1 SEHNR, CDR2 FQNEAQ (reference sequence). The CDR3 here is CASSLSYREGYTF. Here the CDR3 DNA reads TGTGCCAGCAGCTTATCCTACAGGGAAGGCTACACCTTC.

This chain uses TRBV5-4 with TRBJ2-1, with D possibly TRBD2 on 5 matching bases. Germline V gene data show CDR1 as SGHNT and CDR2 as YYREEE (reference sequence). The CDR3 totals 14 residues. Trimming stripped 6 bases from V and 0 bases from J, with 10 bases between. CDR3 coding DNA: TGTGCCAGCACCCCCGCGGGCTCCTACAATGAGCAGTTCTTC. Its protein is CASTPAGSYNEQFF.

The chain combines TRBV6-4 with TRBJ2-3, with no clear D. Looked up from germline, CDR1 is MRHNA and CDR2 is SNTAGT. There are 13 residues in the CDR3. V lost 4 bases, J lost 6 bases, and 11 bases lay in between. This CDR3 is CASSGHLEDTQYF. CDR3 DNA sequence: TGTGCCAGCAGTGGCCACCTCGAGGATACGCAGTATTTT.

The rearrangement links TRBV5-1 to TRBJ2-7; TRBD2 matches at 12 bases. The CDR3 extends over 15 amino acids. Germline V gene sequence: CDR1 SGHRS, CDR2 YFSETQ. V was clipped by 3 bases and J by 2 bases; unmatched bases: 3. Here the CDR3 DNA reads TGCGCCAGCAGCTCGGGACTAGCGGGTCCCTACGAGCAGTACTTC. Amino acid sequence: CASSSGLAGPYEQYF.

This chain connects TRBV4-2 to TRBJ2-2, with 9 positions matching TRBD2. Germline CDR1 and CDR2: LGHNA and YNFKEQ. This CDR3 contains 18 residues. J was trimmed by 0 bases and V by 4 bases; bases with no gene match: 9. In nucleotides, the CDR3 is TGTGCCAGCAGCCGGGCGGGGGGGCTTATCGCGAACACCGGGGAGCTGTTTTTT. Amino acid sequence: CASSRAGGLIANTGELFF.

The CDR3 DNA sequence: TGTGCCAGCAGTTTAGACGGCAGCGACTACTACGAGCAGTACTTC. Translated, it gives CASSLDGSDYYEQYF. The chain links TRBV27 to TRBJ2-7; D is perhaps TRBD2 (5 bases). CDR3 length: 15 amino acids. CDR1 is MNHEY and CDR2 is SMNVEV in the germline V gene (reference sequence). V dropped 2 bases and J dropped 3 bases, with 14 bases sitting between them.

V and J are TRBV5-1 and TRBJ2-5; 9 nucleotides match TRBD2. V lost 0 bases to trimming and J lost 5 bases; unmatched junction nucleotides: 2. The CDR3 has 14 residues. Germline lookup yields CDR1 SGHRS and CDR2 YFSETQ. The CDR3 DNA sequence: TGCGCCAGCAGCTTGGAGCGGGGGGAGGAGACCCAGTACTTC. It codes for CASSLERGEETQYF. Looking up the rest from reference TRBV5-1 and TRBJ2-5 gives the full variable domain: KAGVTQTPRYLIKTRGQQVTLSCSPISGHRSVSWYQQTPGQGLQFLFEYFSETQRNKGNFPGRFSGRQFSNSRSEMNVSTLELGDSALYLCASSLERGEETQYFGPGTRLLVL.

The chain recombines TRBV25-1 with TRBJ1-3; 7 nucleotides align to TRBD1. Germline V lookup: CDR1 MGHDK, CDR2 SYGVNS. V lost 7 bases to trimming and J lost 4 bases; unmatched junction nucleotides: 7. This CDR3 contains 14 residues. CDR3 DNA: TGTGCCAGCACCCCCGGGACAGCCGGAAACACCATATATTTT. This translates into CASTPGTAGNTIYF.

The V call is TRBV2, the J call TRBJ1-5; 11 bases align to TRBD1. Germline CDR1 is SNHLY and CDR2 is FYNNEI. The V gene end was trimmed by 6 bases and the J gene end by 7 bases; junction bases not matched to a gene: 8. The CDR3 has 15 residues. DNA for the CDR3: TGTGCCAGCAGAATGGACAGGGGGCCTGGGCAGCCCCAGCATTTT. Residues: CASRMDRGPGQPQHF.

The chain has TRBV7-3 and TRBJ2-1; TRBD2 matches 12 bases. The length of the CDR3 is 22 residues. V shed 5 bases and J 0 bases; nucleotides not matched to a gene: 20. Germline values: CDR1 SGHTA, CDR2 FQGTGA. The CDR3 DNA reads as TGTGCCAGCAGCCCTCAGACAGGGGGTAGTCTAGCGGGAGGGTCCTCCTACAATGAGCAGTTCTTC. Protein product: CASSPQTGGSLAGGSSYNEQFF. Full variable domain (rest looked up from reference TRBV7-3 and TRBJ2-1): GAGVSQTPSNKVTEKGKYVELRCDPISGHTALYWYRQSLGQGPEFLIYFQGTGAADDSGLPNDRFFAVRPEGSVSTLKIQRTERGDSAVYLCASSPQTGGSLAGGSSYNEQFFGPGTRLTVL.

The chain links TRBV6-5 to TRBJ1-2, with D possibly matching TRBD1 (5 bases). This CDR3 has 14 amino acids. From germline, CDR1 is MNHEY and CDR2 SVGAGI. V lost 0 bases and J 5 bases, leaving 10 bases between the germline ends. The CDR3 DNA reads TGTGCCAGCAGTTACTCGGGGGGAAAGTATGGCTACACCTTC. This translates into CASSYSGGKYGYTF.

This chain uses TRBV6-5 with TRBJ1-3, with D uncertain. The CDR3 runs 11 residues. The V end lost 7 bases, the J end lost 2 bases, and 3 bases lay between the germline ends. The germline gives CDR1 MNHEY, CDR2 SVGAGI. CDR3 amino acids: CASTAGNTIYF. CDR3 DNA: TGTGCCAGCACTGCTGGAAACACCATATATTTT.

This clone was recorded once. The V and J genes are TRBV5-6 and TRBJ1-2; TRBD1 is a possible D gene (6 bases). This CDR3 is 13 amino acids long. V lost 4 bases and J lost 7, with 14 bases in between. Per germline, CDR1 SGHDT and CDR2 YYEEEE. CDR3 residues: CASSQGTIIGYTF. The CDR3 DNA follows: TGTGCCAGCAGCCAGGGGACTATTATTGGCTACACCTTC.

The rearrangement uses TRBV2 and TRBJ2-7; 10 bases align to TRBD2. Trimming took 8 bases from V and 2 from J; bases not matched to a gene: 3. This CDR3 contains 13 residues. Germline V gene sequence: CDR1 SNHLY, CDR2 FYNNEI. The DNA of the CDR3 is TGTGCCAGCGGACTAGCGGTACCCTACGAGCAGTACTTC. Amino acid sequence: CASGLAVPYEQYF.

The CDR3 bases are TGTGCCAGCAGCCAACCAGGGGGCTATGGCTACACCTTC. As protein: CASSQPGGYGYTF. The V and J genes are TRBV5-4 and TRBJ1-2, with 7 nucleotides matching TRBD1. The J segment lost 4 bases and the V segment lost 4 bases, leaving 4 bases of the junction unmatched. Per germline, CDR1 SGHNT and CDR2 YYREEE (reference sequence). The CDR3 has 13 residues.

The count of this clone is one. The DNA for the CDR3 is TGTGCCAGCTCACAAAACCGTGGACCGGGGGTGATGCCAGATACGCAGTATTTT. This codes for CASSQNRGPGVMPDTQYF. The chain has TRBV18 and TRBJ2-3; weak D call: TRBD2 (6 bases). The V end lost 4 bases, the J end lost 4 bases, and 24 bases lay between the germline ends. Germline assignment: CDR1 KGHSH and CDR2 LQKENI. This CDR3 has 18 amino acids.

The rearrangement joins TRBV3-1 (or the pseudogene TRBV3-2) to TRBJ1-1; 7 bases align to TRBD1. This CDR3 comprises 15 residues. The junction had 5 bases not matched to a gene; V was cut back by 0 bases and J by 4 bases. Germline CDR1 is LGHDT and CDR2 is YNNKEL (reference sequence). In nucleotides, the CDR3 is TGTGCCAGCAGCCAAGATGCAGGGGGTACCACTGAAGCTTTCTTT. As protein: CASSQDAGGTTEAFF.

The rearrangement uses TRBV12-5 and TRBJ1-5; tentatively, D is TRBD1 (5 bases). Germline CDR1 and CDR2: LGHNT and FRNRAP. V lost 6 bases to trimming and J lost 4 bases, with 13 bases between them. The CDR3 spans 14 residues. The CDR3 here is CASGDQGSNQPQHF. Written as DNA, the CDR3 is TGTGCTAGTGGCGACCAGGGTTCGAATCAGCCCCAGCATTTT.